This entry describes one T cell receptor (beta chain). Its matching antigen is unknown. The data are from a study of cytomegalovirus exposure and HLA in healthy donors. Study conclusions and caveats: In a later analysis, a genetic analysis reported fewer productive-TCR N-insertions in an Asian-associated ancestry cluster than the cohort average. Under in vitro conditions, a few CMV-associated chains were confirmed as specific for CMV antigens. The investigators catalogued some 160 TCR beta chains as cytomegalovirus-associated. Productive status was seen about 90% or about 30% of the time for most TCR beta V segments in an earlier analysis.

Germline CDR1 and CDR2: ENHRY and SYGVKD. Trimming left V 3 bases short and J 11 bases short, with 10 bases between. The CDR3 length is 11 residues. This PCR relied on a set of 60 Vbeta primers and 13 Jbeta primers. Here immunoSEQ multiplex PCR was the method, and the copy in TCRdb shows in-frame clones only, minus some. The sample holds around 150,000 clones, 80% seen once. This sequence was found in a man aged 25 to 45 in good health and CMV-seronegative. The chain has TRBV10-3 and TRBJ1-1, with D perhaps matching TRBD1 (6 bases). Sample: PBMCs. The DNA for the CDR3 is TGTGCCATCAGTGAACAGGGTGTGGCTTTCTTT. It yields the protein CAISEQGVAFF.